These 20 T cell receptor beta chains share one sample of origin, sequenced in a study of cytomegalovirus exposure and HLA in healthy donors. The study ran its PCR with 60 Vbeta and 13 Jbeta primers. Method: immunoSEQ multiplex PCR; TCRdb's copy keeps in-frame clones and lacks some. Counted here are 130,000 to 150,000 clones, 78% occurring once; the ten biggest clones make up roughly 3%. Input material: PBMCs. Source of these receptors: a male donor in good health and CMV-seronegative.

This clone was recorded a few times. The V call is TRBV7-2, the J call TRBJ2-2; no firm D call. Trimming cost V 1 base and J 7 bases, with 10 bases left between them. Germline assignment: CDR1 SGHTA and CDR2 FQGNSA. The CDR3 is made up of 14 amino acids. The CDR3 reads CASSLVPYGGELFF. In DNA form, the CDR3 reads TGTGCCAGCAGCTTAGTCCCCTACGGCGGGGAGCTGTTTTTT.

The chain is built from TRBV6-4 and TRBJ1-2; TRBD1 aligns across 9 bases. V shed 6 bases and J 7 bases; nucleotides not matched to a gene: 6. This CDR3 has 13 amino acids. The germline CDR1 and CDR2 sequences are MRHNA and SNTAGT. The CDR3 region is CASRAQGARGYTF. In DNA form, the CDR3 reads TGTGCCAGCAGGGCACAGGGGGCGCGTGGCTACACCTTC.

J is TRBJ2-3 and V is TRBV6-6; TRBD2 aligns across 10 bases. The CDR3 consists of 15 residues. Germline values: CDR1 MNHNY, CDR2 SVGAGI (reference sequence). V shed 3 bases, J shed 2 bases, and the junction held 2 bases outside the gene matches. CDR3 in amino acids: CASSYSGGNTDTQYF. The CDR3 DNA reads as TGTGCCAGCAGTTATAGCGGGGGGAACACAGATACGCAGTATTTT.

The J gene is TRBJ2-2, the V gene TRBV5-1, with TRBD1 as a possible D gene (6 bases). The V end lost 5 bases, the J end lost 4 bases, and 6 bases lay between the germline ends. This CDR3 is built from 12 residues. The V gene's germline CDR1 is SGHRS and CDR2 YFSETQ. CDR3 nucleotides: TGCGCCAGCAGACAGGGCACCGGGGAGCTGTTTTTT. It is translated as CASRQGTGELFF. The full variable domain, rest sourced from reference TRBV5-1 and TRBJ2-2, is KAGVTQTPRYLIKTRGQQVTLSCSPISGHRSVSWYQQTPGQGLQFLFEYFSETQRNKGNFPGRFSGRQFSNSRSEMNVSTLELGDSALYLCASRQGTGELFFGEGSRLTVL.

Written as DNA, the CDR3 is TGTGCCAGCAGCTTCCAGGGGCCGACCACCTCCGGGGAGCTGTTTTTT. Protein sequence: CASSFQGPTTSGELFF. The chain couples TRBV7-9 to TRBJ2-2; tentative D call: TRBD1 (6 bases). This CDR3 is built from 16 residues. CDR1 is SEHNR and CDR2 is FQNEAQ in the germline V gene (reference sequence). The V end lost 3 bases, the J end lost 6 bases, and 17 bases lay between the germline ends.

This clone was counted between two and nine times. The chain links TRBV7-9 to TRBJ2-7; the match to TRBD1 covers 9 bases. V dropped 5 bases and J dropped 0; count of bases not matched to a gene: 8. Germline CDR1 reads SEHNR; CDR2 reads FQNEAQ (reference sequence). The CDR3 runs 16 residues. The CDR3 is CASSLLGGQGSYEQYF. The CDR3 region has the DNA TGTGCCAGCAGCCTCCTCGGGGGACAGGGCTCCTACGAGCAGTACTTC.

The chain couples TRBV2 to TRBJ2-5, with 9 bases matching TRBD2. J gave up 5 bases and V 9 bases, and 10 bases lay outside the gene matches. The CDR3 is 14 residues long. The germline V gene encodes CDR1 SNHLY and CDR2 FYNNEI. For the CDR3, the DNA is TGTGCCAGTAAGGGTCTAGCGGGGATCGAGACCCAGTACTTC. This codes for CASKGLAGIETQYF.

The chain recombines TRBV5-1 with TRBJ1-5; no clear D gene. Germline CDR1 SGHRS, CDR2 YFSETQ. The CDR3 sequence is 16 residues long. With 0 bases removed from V and 6 bases from J, the gap between germline ends came to 16 bases. The CDR3: CASSLAGSGYGQPQHF. The CDR3 bases are TGCGCCAGCAGCTTGGCGGGGAGTGGGTACGGTCAGCCCCAGCATTTT.

The genes are TRBV29-1 and TRBJ2-7; D perhaps matches TRBD1 (6 bases). This CDR3 comprises 13 residues. In germline, CDR1 is SQVTM, CDR2 ANQGSEA. V was shortened by 5 bases and J by 3 bases, with 14 bases between the two germline ends. CDR3 in amino acids: CSVRHGGGYEQYF. The DNA of the CDR3 is TGCAGCGTTAGACATGGGGGCGGCTACGAGCAGTACTTC.

This clone has more than one count but fewer than ten. The V call is TRBV19, the J call TRBJ1-2; TRBD1 aligns across 8 bases. Germline CDR1 and CDR2: LNHDA and SQIVND (reference sequence). The J segment lost 2 bases and the V segment lost 4 bases, leaving 0 bases of the junction unmatched. The CDR3 sequence is 13 residues long. The chain's CDR3 is CASSRQGNYGYTF. The CDR3 coding sequence is TGTGCCAGTAGTAGACAGGGGAACTATGGCTACACCTTC.

The V gene is TRBV11-2, the J gene TRBJ1-3, with TRBD1 as a possible D gene (5 bases). The CDR3 is 17 amino acids. CDR1 and CDR2 from the germline V gene are SGHAT and FQNNGV. The germline V and J ends were trimmed by 5 bases and 2 bases, with 19 bases remaining between them. DNA of the CDR3: TGTGCCAGCAGCCCCCTCTGGGGCCGATCCCCTGGAAACACCATATATTTT. It yields the protein CASSPLWGRSPGNTIYF.

This rearrangement joins TRBV7-2 to TRBJ2-1; perhaps TRBD1 as D (5 bases). Per germline, CDR1 SGHTA and CDR2 FQGNSA. CDR3 length: 19 amino acids. Trimming removed 1 base at V and 2 bases at J, with 21 bases between. The CDR3: CASSLVVNFPGSAYNEQFF. DNA of the CDR3: TGTGCCAGCAGCTTAGTGGTGAATTTCCCAGGGTCCGCCTACAATGAGCAGTTCTTC.

The rearrangement joins TRBV7-3 to TRBJ2-7; TRBD2 might be the D (6 bases). Per germline, CDR1 SGHTA and CDR2 FQGTGA. Trimming left V 5 bases short and J 2 bases short, with 19 bases between. CDR3 length equals 16 residues. CDR3 sequence reads: CASSPGAGISTYEQYF. The CDR3 DNA follows: TGTGCCAGCAGCCCCGGCGCGGGAATATCAACCTACGAGCAGTACTTC.

This sequence joins TRBV30 and TRBJ1-3, with a tentative D call TRBD1 (6 bases). The DNA end lines up better with TRBJ2-2; the J call may be wrong. The CDR3 has 14 amino acids. Germline V gene data show CDR1 as GTSNPN and CDR2 as SVGIG (reference sequence). CDR3 bases: TGTGCCTGCCTTTATACAGGGATAACCGGGGAGCTGTTTTTT. Its protein is CACLYTGITGELFF.

The CDR3 nucleotides read TGTGCCAGCAGACAGGGGACCTATGGCTACACCTTC. Translation gives CASRQGTYGYTF. J is TRBJ1-2 and V is TRBV6-5; 7 bases match TRBD1. CDR3 length: 12 residues. Germline V CDR1 and CDR2: MNHEY, SVGAGI. Trimming took 6 bases from V and 4 from J; bases not matched to a gene: 2.

This chain uses TRBV15 with TRBJ2-5; 8 nucleotides line up with TRBD2. The DNA matches TRBJ2-7 better at its end, which makes the J call doubtful. CDR1 is LNHNV, CDR2 YYDKDF, per germline (reference sequence). CDR3 length: 14 residues. CDR3 DNA sequence: TGTGCCACCAGCGTCTTCGGGGGGGCCTACGAGCAGTACTTC. This codes for CATSVFGGAYEQYF.

The genes are TRBV27 and TRBJ1-1; 9 bases are a match to TRBD1. V lost 5 bases, J lost 10 bases, and 5 bases stayed unmatched. This CDR3 is built from 12 residues. CDR1 and CDR2 (germline): MNHEY, SMNVEV (reference sequence). CDR3 sequence (DNA): TGTGCCAGCAGTCCGGACAGGGGTTCAGCTTTCTTT. It specifies CASSPDRGSAFF.

V gene TRBV7-6 combines with J gene TRBJ2-3; TRBD2 is a possible D gene (6 bases). The CDR3 length is 14 residues. V was clipped by 3 bases and J by 2 bases, with 9 bases between them. Germline-derived CDR1 and CDR2 are SGHVS and FNYEAQ. The CDR3 loop reads CASSFGSYTDTQYF. CDR3 DNA: TGTGCCAGCAGCTTCGGGAGTTACACAGATACGCAGTATTTT.

This clone was counted only a few times. The V call is TRBV7-9, the J call TRBJ2-1; 9 bases fit TRBD2. The CDR3 loop spans 18 amino acids. Germline V gene sequence: CDR1 SEHNR, CDR2 FQNEAQ (reference sequence). V lost 5 bases, J lost 7 bases, and 18 bases stayed unmatched. CDR3 amino acids: CASSLKVRVAGVLNEQFF. The DNA of the CDR3 is TGTGCCAGCAGCCTCAAGGTTCGGGTAGCGGGAGTCTTGAATGAGCAGTTCTTC.

This clone was counted between two and nine times. The chain employs TRBV5-6 and TRBJ1-5; no reliable D call. V was pared by 3 bases and J by 7 bases, with 17 bases between. There are 15 residues in the CDR3. Germline V lookup: CDR1 SGHDT, CDR2 YYEEEE. As DNA, the CDR3 is TGTGCCAGCAGCTCCCGGGGTGGGTTGGCCCAGCCCCAGCATTTT. Its translation: CASSSRGGLAQPQHF.